Listed below are T cell receptor beta chains from one sample, sequenced in a study of CD8+CD57+ T cells in acquired aplastic anemia. TCRdb fed the reads into MiXCR, producing one record per CDR3 protein. The sample lists approximately 190,000 distinct CDR3 sequences, just under 50% occurring once. What was sequenced was sorted CD4+, CD8+, or CD8+CD57+ T cells (not recorded which) from PBMCs. All receptors derive from a human donor with aplastic anemia. The CDR3 runs from the conserved cysteine through the conserved F or W. A D gene is named only where the DNA matches it firmly. Clone size is not always given. Where it is, it says once, few, many or a class for expanded clones.

j_call: TRBJ1-2
clone_size: few
v_call: TRBV24-1
d_call: .
cdr3_aa: CATSDFSPDGGSYGYTF
cdr3_nt: TGTGCCACCAGTGATTTTTCCCCCGACGGAGGGAGCTATGGCTACACCTTC

j_call: TRBJ2-7
clone_size: .
v_call: TRBV15
d_call: TRBD2
cdr3_aa: CATSREGINEQYF
cdr3_nt: TGTGCCACCAGCCGGGAGGGTATCAACGAGCAGTACTTC

j_call: TRBJ2-7
clone_size: .
v_call: TRBV20-1
d_call: TRBD2
cdr3_aa: CSARLVAGYEQYF
cdr3_nt: TGCAGTGCTAGGTTGGTAGCGGGCTACGAGCAGTACTTC

j_call: TRBJ2-7
clone_size: .
v_call: TRBV7-3
d_call: .
cdr3_aa: CASSSPGVPYYEQYF
cdr3_nt: TGTGCCAGCAGCTCGCCGGGGGTACCGTACTACGAGCAGTACTTC

j_call: TRBJ2-2
clone_size: .
v_call: TRBV4-2
d_call: TRBD2
cdr3_aa: CASSQEGGGRPTGELFF
cdr3_nt: TGTGCCAGCAGCCAAGAGGGGGGAGGGCGACCCACCGGGGAGCTGTTTTTT

j_call: TRBJ2-2
clone_size: .
v_call: TRBV25-1
d_call: TRBD1
cdr3_aa: CASSGDRGQGDGELFF
cdr3_nt: TGTGCCAGCAGTGGAGACAGGGGGCAAGGGGACGGGGAGCTGTTTTTT

j_call: TRBJ2-1
clone_size: many
v_call: TRBV14
d_call: .
cdr3_aa: CASSQLGAGRNEQFF
cdr3_nt: TGTGCCAGCAGCCAACTCGGGGCAGGGAGAAATGAGCAGTTCTTC

j_call: TRBJ2-3
clone_size: many
v_call: TRBV11-2
d_call: .
cdr3_aa: CASSLTTVSSTDTQYF
cdr3_nt: TGTGCCAGCAGCTTGACGACAGTCTCTAGCACAGATACGCAGTATTTT

j_call: TRBJ1-2
clone_size: once
v_call: TRBV20-1
d_call: .
cdr3_aa: CSARYGYTF
cdr3_nt: TGCAGTGCCCGCTATGGCTACACCTTC

j_call: TRBJ1-1
clone_size: few
v_call: TRBV6-1
d_call: .
cdr3_aa: CASRVTANTEAFF
cdr3_nt: TGTGCCAGCAGGGTGACGGCGAACACTGAAGCTTTCTTT

j_call: TRBJ2-2
clone_size: .
v_call: TRBV24-1
d_call: .
cdr3_aa: CATSDAGQNTGELFF
cdr3_nt: TGTGCCACCAGTGATGCGGGACAGAACACCGGGGAGCTGTTTTTT

j_call: TRBJ2-1
clone_size: .
v_call: TRBV20-1
d_call: .
cdr3_aa: CSAGGDIFVNEQFF
cdr3_nt: TGCAGTGCGGGGGGGGACATCTTTGTCAATGAGCAGTTCTTC

j_call: TRBJ2-3
clone_size: few
v_call: TRBV7-2
d_call: .
cdr3_aa: CASSSLIDTQYF
cdr3_nt: TGTGCCAGCAGTTCTTTGATAGATACGCAGTATTTT

j_call: TRBJ2-2
clone_size: few
v_call: TRBV6-1
d_call: .
cdr3_aa: CASSPGTLAFGELFF
cdr3_nt: TGTGCCAGCAGTCCCGGGACCCTTGCATTCGGGGAGCTGTTTTTT

j_call: TRBJ2-7
clone_size: once
v_call: TRBV7-9
d_call: .
cdr3_aa: CASSLRQVRDEQYF
cdr3_nt: TGTGCCAGCAGCTTAAGGCAAGTTCGCGACGAGCAGTACTTC

j_call: TRBJ2-3
clone_size: .
v_call: TRBV29-1
d_call: TRBD2
cdr3_aa: CSARTSGSFADTQYF
cdr3_nt: TGCAGCGCTAGGACTAGCGGGAGCTTTGCAGATACGCAGTATTTT

j_call: TRBJ2-3
clone_size: .
v_call: TRBV7-2
d_call: .
cdr3_aa: CASSLRTYTQYF
cdr3_nt: TGTGCCAGCAGCCTAAGGACATATACGCAGTATTTT